The following is a T cell receptor (beta chain) sequence with its context. Which antigen it targets is not known. No base qualities exist here, and no much larger clone lies one base off it. These data originate in a study of shared clonotypes between healthy human individuals (dated by TCRdb to the early 2020s). At the level of the whole study: The cohort included a few men and a couple of women between 18 and 49 years of age. The study deeply sequenced blood TCR repertoires of five healthy adults to estimate repertoire size and the extent of clonotype sharing between individuals. Per donor, leukapheresis produced somewhere between about 0.9 and 10 billion PBMCs. To increase sequencing depth and limit assay-specific biases, different laboratories used diverse techniques to prepare libraries and sequence TCR repertoires. For each donor, three plates each were used for CD4 naive and CD4 memory, two plates were used for CD8 naive, and one plate was used for CD8 memory. General findings and caveats noted by the study authors: Naive subsets generally had larger estimated clonotype richness than memory subsets did. Pairwise subsampling indicated that sequencing depth was expected to affect the degree of clonotype sharing among donors. Even with the large sequencing depth, rarefaction of the sorted-subset datasets indicated that sequencing was incomplete. Across four donors, around 5.4% of naive CD4, approximately 3.6% of naive CD8, approximately 2.5% of memory CD4, and 0.3% to 0.45% of memory CD8 clonotypes were shared. Because the study included only a small number of donors, the genetic and exposure-history diversity represented was limited. Compared with non-shared clonotypes, clonotypes shared by all four sorted-subset donors had higher generation probabilities. Sampling was limited to blood, and TCR repertoires in tissue likely differ from TCR repertoires in blood.

The donors were healthy, HIV-negative adults who had no recently reported acute infections or vaccinations. Every donor was a Caucasian adult residing in Nashville, Tennessee, USA. CD8 memory samples combined magnetically selected CD45RO+ cells with CCR7-negative CD45RA+ effector memory (TemRA) cells. After blood collection by leukapheresis, PBMCs were isolated using Ficoll-Histopaque density gradient centrifugation and then cryopreserved in the vapor phase of liquid nitrogen. Analytical flow cytometry was used to check the purity and quantity of each magnetically sorted T cell population. Genomic DNA was isolated from each sorted fraction and quantified by UV absorbance on a Nanodrop 2000c. Using the deep immunoSEQ assay, multiplex PCR amplified TCR CDR3 regions from genomic DNA. Extracted genomic DNA from each cell subset was spread evenly across all wells of several immunoSEQ 96-well plates, with each plate serving as a replicate. Each replicate PCR for sorted subsets received about 0.2 ug genomic DNA, equal to roughly 30,000 T cell genomes. Purified libraries were measured with a Qubit 3.0 fluorometer, size-checked on a Bioanalyzer 2100, and measured again with the KAPA Library Quantification kit. Each immunoSEQ 96-well plate was sequenced on its own single-read 150-cycle Illumina NextSeq 550 flow cell. As for how the authors treated the data: The immunoSEQ output contained only junctional sequences without quality scores, so filtering could not match that applied to full-length reads. Sequences were annotated with PyIR, a Python wrapper for IgBLAST v1.9, using IMGT germline references to assign V/J genes and CDR3. Reads were filtered out if the reads had weak V/J assignments (E-value above 1e-6), no CDR3, stop codons, out-of-frame junctions, or ambiguous translated residues. A V3J clonotype was defined by an identical inferred V gene, J gene, and CDR3 amino acid sequence. The percentage overlap between two repertoires was calculated by dividing the number of shared unique clonotypes by the size of the smaller repertoire. RTK rarefaction, the Chao1 estimator, and Recon v2.1 estimates of unobserved clonotypes were used to assess repertoire richness. Generation probabilities were computed with OLGA for all TCRbeta clonotypes obtained by the gDNA method from a few donors. The table was pulled from immuneACCESS by TCRdb, which kept in-frame rearrangements only. Such tables lose some clones; where checked, under half of the loss comes from unresolved V genes, and the rest has no known cause. V, J and clone size were drawn from that table, and D and trimming were deduced from the DNA. For this sample there are about 380,000 clones; about 96% appear just once. 0.25% to 0.35% of the sample is in the top ten clones.

The sequencing sample was made of memory CD8+ T cells sorted from blood. The cell subset or site label, read with the paper, signifies: CD45RO+ cells pooled with CCR7-negative TemRA cells. This sequence originates from a man younger than 40 in good health.

The sequenced DNA is TGTGCCAGCTCATCGGGACCACGCGGAGAGACCCAGTACTTC. Its translation is CASSSGPRGETQYF. This chain joins TRBV18 to TRBJ2-5; the D gene is perhaps TRBD1 or TRBD2, each of them matching over 5 bases. CDR1 and CDR2, per the germline V gene, are KGHSH and LQKENI. V gives up 5 bases and J gives up 4 bases, and the segment between their germline ends measures 14 bases. The CDR3 goes from the cysteine to the phenylalanine over 14 residues. Only the CDR3 part of the read is kept: 42 bases, read in frame from the first base. The full variable domain, with segments outside the CDR3 supplied by the reference TRBV18 and TRBJ2-5 proteins, appears as NAGVMQNPRHLVRRRGQEARLRCSPMKGHSHVYWYRQLPEEGLKFMVYLQKENIIDESGMPKERFSAEFPKEGPSILRIQQVVRGDSAAYFCASSSGPRGETQYFGPGTRLLVL.